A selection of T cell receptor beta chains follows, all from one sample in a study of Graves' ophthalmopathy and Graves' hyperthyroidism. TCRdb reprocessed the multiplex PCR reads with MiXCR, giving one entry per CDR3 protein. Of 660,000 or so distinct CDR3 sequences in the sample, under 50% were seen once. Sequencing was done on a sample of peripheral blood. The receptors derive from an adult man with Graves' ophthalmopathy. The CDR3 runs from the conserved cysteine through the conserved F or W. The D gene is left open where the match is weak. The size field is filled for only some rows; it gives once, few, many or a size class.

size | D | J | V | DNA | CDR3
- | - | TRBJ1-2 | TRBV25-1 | TGTGCCAGCAGTGAACCCGGTGACAGCTCCCCCTATGGCTACACCTTC | CASSEPGDSSPYGYTF
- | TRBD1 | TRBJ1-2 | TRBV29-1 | TGCAGCGTTGAAGGAGACAGGGCTGATGGCTACACCTTC | CSVEGDRADGYTF
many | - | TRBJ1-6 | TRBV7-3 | TGTGCCAGCAGCTTTACGGGCCCAAATTCACCCCTCCACTTT | CASSFTGPNSPLHF
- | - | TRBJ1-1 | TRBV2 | TGTGCCAGCAGTGAAGAGTCGGGACTAGCGGGAGACACTGAAGCTTTCTTT | CASSEESGLAGDTEAFF
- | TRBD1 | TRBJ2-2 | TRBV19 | TGTGCCTGGACAGGGGGCTCGAACACCGGGGAGCTGTTTTTT | CAWTGGSNTGELFF
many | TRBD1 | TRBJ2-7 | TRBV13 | TGTGCCAGCAGCTTGGGACAGGGAAAGTACGAGCAGTACTTC | CASSLGQGKYEQYF
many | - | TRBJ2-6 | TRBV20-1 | TGCAGTGCTAGAGATCCGCACCGAAACTCTGGGGCCAACGTCCTGACTTTC | CSARDPHRNSGANVLTF
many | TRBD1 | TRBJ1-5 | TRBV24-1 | TGTGCCACCAGTGATTCGGACAGGGCTCAGCCCCAGCATTTT | CATSDSDRAQPQHF
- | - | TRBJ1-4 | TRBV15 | TGTGCCACCAGCGGAAATAACAGGGCTACTAATGAAAAACTGTTTTTT | CATSGNNRATNEKLFF
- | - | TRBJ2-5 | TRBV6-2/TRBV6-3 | TGTGCCAGCTCACCAGTGGGCCAGGGAGAGACCCAGTACTTC | CASSPVGQGETQYF
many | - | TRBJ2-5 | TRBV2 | TGTGCCGGCTCGGACGTCAGGAGCAGCACCCAGTACTTC | CAGSDVRSSTQYF
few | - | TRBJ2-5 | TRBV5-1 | TGCGCCAGCAGCCCGACACCGGCACAGGGCGAAGAGACCCAGTACTTC | CASSPTPAQGEETQYF
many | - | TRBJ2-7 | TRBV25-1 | TGTGCCAGCGGGCGGGGCCCCGGGTCTGGCGAGCAGTACTTC | CASGRGPGSGEQYF
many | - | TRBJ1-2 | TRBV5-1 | TGCGCCAGCAGCTTGGCCCCGCAGGACGGCTACACCTTC | CASSLAPQDGYTF
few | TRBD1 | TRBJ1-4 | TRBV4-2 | TGTGCCAGCAGCCAGGACAGGGGAGGAGGTGAAAAACTGTTTTTT | CASSQDRGGGEKLFF
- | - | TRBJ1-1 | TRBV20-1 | TGCAGTGCTCCGAGTCAGGACTGGAACACTGAAGCTTTCTTT | CSAPSQDWNTEAFF
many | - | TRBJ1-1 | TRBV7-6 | TGTGCCAGCAGCTTAGCCAGGGCCGCAGGGGTAACTTTCTTT | CASSLARAAGVTFF